Listed here is a single T cell receptor (beta chain). This entry is derived from a study of blood T cell repertoires in COVID-19. The authors' processing: Counts of nucleated cells, estimated from reference gene primer amplification, were obtained. Only in-frame clones appear in the TCRdb table, and some are missing; sequencing was by immunoSEQ multiplex PCR. From that table come the V and J calls and clone size; the DNA was used to work out D and trimming. The table lists 200,000 to 250,000 clones, 70% to 90% of them singletons. V was clipped by 0 bases and J by 4 bases; unmatched bases: 3. Germline assignment: CDR1 KGHSY and CDR2 FQNENV. This CDR3 is built from 15 residues. Categorization into cohorts depended on clinical history that participants reported.

Sequencing was carried out using PBMCs or T cells enriched from blood (not recorded which). The chain joins TRBV16 to TRBJ1-3; 7 bases map to TRBD1. The TCR originated in a man aged 30-40 years who had recovered from COVID-19. The CDR3 region has the DNA TGTGCCAGCAGCCAATCCGGGACAGCCGGAAACACCATATATTTT. It encodes CASSQSGTAGNTIYF.